This T cell receptor beta chain was profiled in a study of blood T cells in healthy people across ages. Then a second PCR, running roughly 7 to 11 cycles, was carried out with a sample-barcoded 5' primer and a J-beta primer mix. In TCRdb, the 5' RACE reads were re-called with MiXCR into one record per CDR3 protein. The repertoire holds 710,000 or so distinct CDR3 sequences, with 32% as singletons. This clonotype has ten or more counts. Its cognate antigen is unknown. Germline lookup yields CDR1 DFQATT and CDR2 SNEGSKA (reference sequence). Trimming took 0 bases from V and 2 from J, leaving 10 bases between them. CDR3 length: 14 amino acids. Study-wide results and caveats: Naive and antigen-experienced cells were not separated, limiting conclusive comparison.

Specimen: blood. The chain links TRBV20-1 to TRBJ2-5; tentative D call: TRBD2 (6 bases). This TCR was recovered from an elderly woman in good health. CDR3 region: CSARDPGVQETQYF. CDR3 nucleotide sequence: TGCAGTGCTAGAGATCCGGGGGTACAAGAGACCCAGTACTTC.